The rows below give T cell receptor beta chains drawn from one sample of a study of T cell responses to AZD1222 COVID-19 vaccine. TCRdb keeps only in-frame clones here, not all; method: immunoSEQ multiplex PCR. The data hold 92,000 or so clones, with 90% observed a single time. This specimen was peripheral blood, taken on day 0 of AZD1222 vaccination. Receptors originate from an adult in good health. Both conserved end residues are part of each CDR3. The order of the fields is clone size, V gene, J gene, D gene, CDR3 protein, CDR3 DNA. A D gene is named only where the DNA matches it firmly. Only some rows state a clone size, as once, few, many or a class for expanded clones.

size: few
V: TRBV2
J: TRBJ2-7
D: TRBD1
CDR3: CASSETPGQSSYEQYF
DNA: TGTGCCAGCAGTGAAACCCCGGGACAGAGCTCCTACGAGCAGTACTTC

size: .
V: TRBV2
J: TRBJ2-3
D: TRBD2
CDR3: CASRGTATSGRAYGTDTQYF
DNA: TGTGCCAGCAGGGGGACAGCTACTAGCGGGAGGGCCTATGGCACAGATACGCAGTATTTT

size: .
V: TRBV10-3
J: TRBJ1-2
D: .
CDR3: CAISGGGPPYGYTF
DNA: TGTGCCATCAGCGGCGGGGGCCCCCCTTATGGCTACACCTTC

size: .
V: TRBV30
J: TRBJ1-4
D: TRBD1
CDR3: CAWRTGEREKLFF
DNA: TGTGCCTGGAGGACAGGGGAAAGAGAAAAACTGTTTTTT

size: .
V: TRBV6-5
J: TRBJ2-6
D: .
CDR3: CASSQLTGANVLTF
DNA: TGTGCCAGCAGCCAACTAACTGGGGCCAACGTCCTGACTTTC

size: .
V: TRBV7-2
J: TRBJ2-1
D: .
CDR3: CASSSPGRDYNEQFF
DNA: TGTGCCAGCAGCTCCCCTGGACGGGACTACAATGAGCAGTTCTTC

size: .
V: TRBV19
J: TRBJ1-4
D: .
CDR3: CASSLGASANEKLFF
DNA: TGTGCCAGTAGTCTGGGGGCGTCGGCTAATGAAAAACTGTTTTTT

size: .
V: TRBV7-3
J: TRBJ2-3
D: .
CDR3: CASSSGGQGTDTQYF
DNA: TGTGCCAGCAGCTCGGGAGGACAGGGTACAGATACGCAGTATTTT

size: .
V: TRBV12-3/TRBV12-4
J: TRBJ1-5
D: .
CDR3: CASGARGLEPQHF
DNA: TGTGCCAGCGGGGCCCGGGGACTTGAGCCCCAGCATTTT

size: .
V: TRBV9
J: TRBJ2-5
D: .
CDR3: CASSVVTGWGETQYF
DNA: TGTGCCAGCAGCGTAGTAACGGGATGGGGAGAGACCCAGTACTTC